The 18 T cell receptor beta chains below come from one sample, sequenced in a study of CD8+ T cells in alopecia areata. RNA was extracted and reverse transcribed into cDNA as the sequencing template. Measured with immunoSEQ multiplex PCR; TCRdb has only the in-frame clones, and not every one. The data show 100,000 to 120,000 clones, approximately 63% seen once. The sample consisted of CD8+ T cells sorted from blood. Receptor source: a human donor in good health.

This chain links TRBV5-6 with TRBJ1-1; D uncertain. V lost 3 bases and J lost 0, with 12 bases in between. The CDR3 is made up of 15 amino acids. Germline values: CDR1 SGHDT, CDR2 YYEEEE. This CDR3 reads CASSYGIGMNTEAFF. CDR3 in DNA: TGTGCCAGCAGCTACGGGATTGGGATGAACACTGAAGCTTTCTTT.

This chain links TRBV11-2 with TRBJ2-7; the match to TRBD1 covers 9 bases. Trimming at V came to 5 bases and at J to 5 bases, leaving 4 bases not matched to a gene. This CDR3 contains 13 residues. Germline-derived CDR1 and CDR2 are SGHAT and FQNNGV. The chain's CDR3 is CASSPTGGHEQYF. The CDR3 coding sequence is TGTGCCAGCAGCCCCACAGGGGGCCACGAGCAGTACTTC.

This clone was detected only a few times. This chain uses TRBV4-2 with TRBJ2-3; 11 nucleotides match TRBD2. This CDR3 has 16 amino acids. Germline CDR1 LGHNA, CDR2 YNFKEQ. The J segment lost 4 bases and the V segment lost 0 bases, leaving 3 bases of the junction unmatched. The CDR3, as DNA: TGTGCCAGCAGCCAAGATCTAGCGGGGGGTTCAGATACGCAGTATTTT. Encoded protein: CASSQDLAGGSDTQYF.

The chain uses TRBV7-9 and TRBJ2-1; 15 bases align to TRBD2. From germline, CDR1 is SEHNR and CDR2 FQNEAQ (reference sequence). The length of the CDR3 is 15 residues. V gave up 3 bases and J gave up 7 bases; unmatched junction bases: 1. CDR3 loop: CASSFGLAGGNEQFF. The CDR3 nucleotides read TGTGCCAGCAGCTTCGGACTAGCGGGGGGGAATGAGCAGTTCTTC.

This clone was seen only once. The CDR3 spells CASSWGTANYGYTF. CDR3 nucleotide sequence: TGTGCCAGCAGCTGGGGGACAGCTAACTATGGCTACACCTTC. The chain links TRBV5-6 to TRBJ1-2, with 7 positions matching TRBD1. Losses at the gene ends were 3 bases for V and 0 bases for J; bases not matched to a gene: 2. Per the germline V gene, CDR1 is SGHDT and CDR2 is YYEEEE. The CDR3 has 14 amino acids.

This clone was picked up one time. This chain uses TRBV4-1 with TRBJ1-6, with 8 bases lining up with TRBD1. Germline lookup yields CDR1 MGHRA and CDR2 YSYEKL. J lost 5 bases, V lost 3 bases, and 3 bases had no gene match. The CDR3 is 15 amino acids. CDR3 sequence reads: CASSQHRGNNSPLHF. CDR3 nucleotides: TGCGCCAGCAGCCAGCACAGGGGGAATAATTCACCCCTCCACTTT.

This clone was counted only a few times. The chain couples TRBV7-9 to TRBJ1-2; TRBD1 matches 9 bases. The CDR3 sequence is 13 residues long. V lost 5 bases and J lost 6; bases outside the gene matches: 4. CDR1 is SEHNR and CDR2 is FQNEAQ in the germline V gene (reference sequence). The CDR3 DNA is TGTGCCAGCAGCCCCGGGACAGGGAATGGCTACACCTTC. Its translation: CASSPGTGNGYTF. Looking up the rest from reference TRBV7-9 and TRBJ1-2 gives the full variable domain: DTGVSQNPRHKITKRGQNVTFRCDPISEHNRLYWYRQTLGQGPEFLTYFQNEAQLEKSRLLSDRFSAERPKGSFSTLEIQRTEQGDSAMYLCASSPGTGNGYTFGSGTRLTVV.

This sequence joins TRBV2 and TRBJ2-5; TRBD1 matches 8 bases. J was trimmed by 5 bases and V by 2 bases; bases with no gene match: 13. Per the germline V gene, CDR1 is SNHLY and CDR2 is FYNNEI. The CDR3 is 17 amino acids. In nucleotides, the CDR3 is TGTGCCAGCAGTGAACAGGGACAGGCCCTCCTGATGGAGACCCAGTACTTC. Translation gives CASSEQGQALLMETQYF. Supplemented by reference TRBV2 and TRBJ2-5, the full variable domain reads EPEVTQTPSHQVTQMGQEVILRCVPISNHLYFYWYRQILGQKVEFLVSFYNNEISEKSEIFDDQFSVERPDGSNFTLKIRSTKLEDSAMYFCASSEQGQALLMETQYFGPGTRLLVL.

This clone was counted only a few times. The chain employs TRBV29-1 and TRBJ1-2; D is possibly TRBD1 (5 bases). Germline CDR1 SQVTM, CDR2 ANQGSEA. The CDR3 spans 11 residues. Trimming removed 6 bases from V and 6 bases from J, with 11 bases in between. CDR3 DNA: TGCAGCGTCCGGGCAGGGCATGGCTACACCTTC. Translated, it gives CSVRAGHGYTF.

The chain employs TRBV27 and TRBJ1-2, with D possibly matching TRBD1 (5 bases). Trimming pared 0 bases from V and 4 bases from J, leaving 15 bases between. Per germline, CDR1 MNHEY and CDR2 SMNVEV (reference sequence). The CDR3 spans 16 residues. The chain's CDR3 is CASSLSAAGLGYGYTF. CDR3 nucleotide sequence: TGTGCCAGCAGTTTATCGGCGGCAGGGTTAGGCTATGGCTACACCTTC.

This clone occurred a few times. The J gene is TRBJ2-2, the V gene TRBV4-2, with 10 bases fitting TRBD2. Per the germline V gene, CDR1 is LGHNA and CDR2 is YNFKEQ. This CDR3 spans 19 amino acids. V gave up 1 base and J gave up 0 bases; unmatched junction bases: 8. CDR3 sequence reads: CASSQGSSGGAPNTGELFF. The CDR3 DNA sequence: TGTGCCAGCAGCCAAGGGTCGAGCGGGGGGGCCCCGAACACCGGGGAGCTGTTTTTT.

The rearrangement links TRBV2 to TRBJ2-7, with D possibly being TRBD2 (6 bases). Germline V gene sequence: CDR1 SNHLY, CDR2 FYNNEI. Trimming removed 0 bases at V and 0 bases at J, with 12 bases between. This CDR3 spans 16 amino acids. The DNA of the CDR3 is TGTGCCAGCAGTGAAGCGAGCGGGCAGTCCTCCTACGAGCAGTACTTC. Protein sequence: CASSEASGQSSYEQYF.

V gene TRBV19 combines with J gene TRBJ1-1; no firm D call. The CDR3 runs to 12 residues. The germline V gene encodes CDR1 LNHDA and CDR2 SQIVND (reference sequence). V was clipped by 5 bases and J by 6 bases, with 10 bases between them. Here the CDR3 DNA reads TGTGCCAGTAGTGCTGGAGGCGCTGAAGCTTTCTTT. This sequence encodes CASSAGGAEAFF.

The chain carries TRBV15 and TRBJ2-3, with D perhaps matching TRBD1 or TRBD2 (5 bases each). Germline lookup yields CDR1 LNHNV and CDR2 YYDKDF (reference sequence). The CDR3 has 15 residues. V was trimmed by 5 bases and J by 2 bases, leaving 14 bases between them. This CDR3 reads CATSRWQGATDTQYF. Written as DNA, the CDR3 is TGTGCCACCAGCCGATGGCAGGGAGCCACAGATACGCAGTATTTT.

The chain joins TRBV4-1 to TRBJ2-5; D is perhaps TRBD2 (5 bases). The V and J ends lost 0 bases and 4 bases respectively, with 12 bases between them. CDR1 and CDR2 from the germline V gene are MGHRA and YSYEKL. The CDR3 loop spans 15 amino acids. In nucleotides, the CDR3 is TGCGCCAGCAGCCAAGAAACCCTCGCGGGAGAGACCCAGTACTTC. Protein product: CASSQETLAGETQYF.

In this sample, this clone turned up a few times. The rearrangement joins TRBV4-1 to TRBJ2-5, with TRBD2 identical over 15 bases. Germline lookup yields CDR1 MGHRA and CDR2 YSYEKL. The CDR3 runs to 16 residues. V dropped 3 bases and J dropped 4; count of bases not matched to a gene: 3. The CDR3 region has the DNA TGCGCCAGCAGCCAGACGGGACTAGCGGGGGGAGAGACCCAGTACTTC. Encoded protein: CASSQTGLAGGETQYF.

This chain links TRBV5-1 with TRBJ1-6; TRBD1 might be the D (5 bases). Trimming took 4 bases from V and 9 from J, leaving 32 bases between them. This CDR3 comprises 20 residues. Germline V CDR1 and CDR2: SGHRS, YFSETQ. In DNA form, the CDR3 reads TGCGCCAGCAGCGTGGCCCCCGGGGCCGCCCGAGTGGGGGTATTTTCACCCCTCCACTTT. As protein: CASSVAPGAARVGVFSPLHF.

This clone was picked up many times. This chain joins TRBV7-2 and TRBJ2-5; 10 bases match TRBD2. Losses at the gene ends were 2 bases for V and 5 bases for J; bases not matched to a gene: 14. From germline, CDR1 is SGHTA and CDR2 FQGNSA. This CDR3 region has 18 residues. CDR3 sequence: CASSLIASGGDVRETQYF. The DNA of the CDR3 is TGTGCCAGCAGCTTAATAGCTAGCGGGGGAGACGTACGGGAGACCCAGTACTTC.